This T cell receptor beta chain was sequenced for a study of identical twins. Findings and limits, study-wide: It was out-of-frame TCR alpha sharing in monozygotic twins that models underestimated. The presence of invariant MAIT and iNKT cells could partly confound analyses of zero-insertion sequences.

With no exceptions, donors were healthy Caucasians. Addition of a universal primer site occurred through template switching, and cDNA carried unique molecular identifiers. Using its own MiXCR run on the 5' RACE reads, TCRdb lists one record per CDR3 protein. The sample consists of 200,000 to 300,000 distinct CDR3 sequences, 7% to 8.5% of them appearing once. Looked up from germline, CDR1 is LGHDT and CDR2 is YNNKEL (reference sequence). The V gene end was trimmed by 5 bases and the J gene end by 7 bases; junction bases not matched to a gene: 11. The CDR3 runs 15 residues. This clonotype was seen more than once but under ten times. The antigen is not known. The sample was also reused in another study, on yellow fever vaccine responses in identical twins.

The receptor comes from a woman aged 18 to 35 in good health. Sequencing was done on a sample of CD8+ T cells sorted from blood. The chain carries TRBV3-1 and TRBJ2-1, with 7 bases aligning to TRBD2. CDR3 nucleotide sequence: TGTGCCAGCAGCTTGAGGGACGGGGGGAGGAATGAGCAGTTCTTC. Translation gives CASSLRDGGRNEQFF.